The TCR beta chain described here comes from a study of blood T cell repertoires in COVID-19 (TCRdb year 2020). Regarding the complete study: Samples from collaborators originated in the United States, Italy and Spain and spanned both the acute and convalescent phases of COVID-19. The material from the prospective study consisted of cDNA or gDNA derived from T cells, B-cell-depleted T cells, or PBMCs. Deeply sampled blood TCRbeta repertoires from subjects exposed to, actively infected with, or recovered from COVID-19 were included in the dataset. The repertoires were released in a freely available public database meant as a resource for research on the immune response to SARS-CoV-2. Samples came from the ongoing ImmuneRACE study (first 160 participants) plus 1,254 subjects from 6 global collaborators. The sample metadata nearly always contained a de-identified subject ID, COVID-19 status, age in years and sex. Where available, HLA class I and class II types were obtained from metadata supplied by the sample provider rather than from assay-based typing.

Broad study findings and their caveats: Clinical and demographic metadata were provided uncurated, with the amount varying by source and participant.

TCRbeta CDR3 regions were amplified from genomic DNA by means of the immunoSEQ Assay, a bias-controlled multiplex PCR. Per the source publication's procedure: The number of nucleated cells in each sample was estimated from the amplification of reference gene primers within the assay. To quantify the absolute abundance of each unique TCRbeta CDR3 rearrangement, sequence reads were collapsed and filtered. For each sample, productive Simpson clonality was calculated as the square root of Simpson's diversity index over productive rearrangements. TCRdb obtained this table from immuneACCESS and retained in-frame rearrangements with V and J assigned. These tables miss some clones; where compared with another copy, unresolved V genes account for less than half of the shortfall, and the remainder is unexplained. V and J calls and clone size are as listed in that table; D and trimming were resolved from the DNA. The sample table lists 140,000 to 150,000 clones, roughly nine tenths of them with a count of one. The ten largest clonotypes hold about 4.1% of the sample.

Notes on this clone: Its recognized antigen is unknown. Per-base qualities were not stored, and no clone one base away is much larger.

V sheds 6 bases and J sheds 4 bases, leaving 12 bases between their ends. Taken from cysteine to phenylalanine, the CDR3 has 13 residues. Only the CDR3 part of the read is kept: 39 bases, read in frame from the first base. Participants in the prospective study were enrolled through a virtual design, were aged roughly 18 to 100 years, and lived in roughly 25 United States geographic areas. Cohort assignment in the prospective study relied on participant-reported clinical history from a screening survey and a study questionnaire. Exposed participants had been in contact, within 2 weeks of entering the study, with a person who had a PCR-confirmed or clinician-diagnosed case of COVID-19. Mobile phlebotomists in the prospective study collected whole blood, serum and a nasopharyngeal or oropharyngeal swab from every participant. Additional blood draws and questionnaires over an approximately two-month period could optionally be provided by prospective study participants. Prospective study blood samples were shipped either frozen or at room temperature before DNA extraction.

The origin of this receptor is a woman in her forties who had been exposed to COVID-19. Here the chain combines TRBV12-3 or TRBV12-4 and TRBJ1-1; TRBD1 is possibly the D segment (6 matching bases). The sample taken for sequencing was PBMCs or T cells enriched from blood (not recorded which). The nucleotide sequence is TGTGCCAGCAGCACAGGGAGGGGCACTGAAGCTTTCTTT. This translates into CASSTGRGTEAFF.